The 3 T cell receptor beta chains reported below all come from one sample, sequenced in a study of identical twins. Each CDR3 protein gets one entry after TCRdb re-called the 5' RACE reads with MiXCR. The sample shows 550,000 to 800,000 distinct CDR3 sequences, just over 7% of them seen only once. These same records also appear under a second study, on yellow fever vaccine responses in identical twins.

Sequencing was done on a sample of PBMCs. These receptors originate from a woman between 18 and 29 years old in good health.

This clonotype was seen a handful of times. The chain couples TRBV18 to TRBJ2-7; 11 bases fit TRBD2. This CDR3 contains 15 residues. After removal of 6 bases from V and 4 bases from J, the junction contained 8 bases not matched to a gene. Germline CDR1 is KGHSH and CDR2 is LQKENI. The CDR3 here is CASSPTSGSLYEQYF. The CDR3 DNA sequence: TGTGCCAGCTCTCCCACTAGCGGGAGCCTTTACGAGCAGTACTTC. The complete variable domain, with remaining parts taken from reference TRBV18 and TRBJ2-7, reads NAGVMQNPRHLVRRRGQEARLRCSPMKGHSHVYWYRQLPEEGLKFMVYLQKENIIDESGMPKERFSAEFPKEGPSILRIQQVVRGDSAAYFCASSPTSGSLYEQYFGPGTRLTVT.

This clonotype occurred many times. The rearrangement joins TRBV10-3 to TRBJ1-1; a possible D gene is TRBD1 (5 bases). V was clipped by 6 bases and J by 5 bases, with 13 bases between them. Germline CDR1 ENHRY, CDR2 SYGVKD. The CDR3 is 13 amino acids. CDR3 DNA sequence: TGTGCCATCAGCTCCCAGGAGGGGACTGAAGCTTTCTTT. Its protein product is CAISSQEGTEAFF.

This clonotype was observed a handful of times. Here the CDR3 DNA reads TGTGCCAGCAGGGGTCAGGGAGAACAGACCCAGTACTTC. Its protein product is CASRGQGEQTQYF. J is TRBJ2-5 and V is TRBV6-1; tentatively, D is TRBD1 or TRBD2 (5 bases each). Germline V lookup: CDR1 MNHNS, CDR2 SASEGT. This CDR3 spans 13 amino acids. The V end was cut by 6 bases, the J end by 6 bases, with 14 bases between.